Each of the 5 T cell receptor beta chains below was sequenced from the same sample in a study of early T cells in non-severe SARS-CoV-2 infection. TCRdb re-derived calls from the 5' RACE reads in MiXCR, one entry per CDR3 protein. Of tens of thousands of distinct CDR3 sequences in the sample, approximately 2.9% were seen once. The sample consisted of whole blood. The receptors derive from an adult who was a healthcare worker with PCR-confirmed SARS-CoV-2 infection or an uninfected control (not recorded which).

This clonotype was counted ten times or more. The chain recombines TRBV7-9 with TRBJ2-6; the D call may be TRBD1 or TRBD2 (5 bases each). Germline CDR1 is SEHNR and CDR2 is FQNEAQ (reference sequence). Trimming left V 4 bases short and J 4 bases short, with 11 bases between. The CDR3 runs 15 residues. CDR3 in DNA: TGTGCCAGCAGCTCGGGACCTGGAGGGGCCAACGTCCTGACTTTC. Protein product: CASSSGPGGANVLTF.

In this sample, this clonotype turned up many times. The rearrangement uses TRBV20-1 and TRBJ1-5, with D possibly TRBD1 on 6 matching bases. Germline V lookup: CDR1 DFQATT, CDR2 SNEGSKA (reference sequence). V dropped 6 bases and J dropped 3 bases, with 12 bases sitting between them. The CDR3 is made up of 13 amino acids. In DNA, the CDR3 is TGCAGTGCGGGGAGGGGGACCAATCAGCCCCAGCATTTT. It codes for CSAGRGTNQPQHF.

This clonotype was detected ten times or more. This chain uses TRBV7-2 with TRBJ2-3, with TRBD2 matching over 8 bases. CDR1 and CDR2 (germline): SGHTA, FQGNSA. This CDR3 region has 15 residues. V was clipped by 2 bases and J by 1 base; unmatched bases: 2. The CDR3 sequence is CASSLQAGGTDTQYF. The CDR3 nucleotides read TGTGCCAGCAGCTTACAAGCGGGGGGCACAGATACGCAGTATTTT.

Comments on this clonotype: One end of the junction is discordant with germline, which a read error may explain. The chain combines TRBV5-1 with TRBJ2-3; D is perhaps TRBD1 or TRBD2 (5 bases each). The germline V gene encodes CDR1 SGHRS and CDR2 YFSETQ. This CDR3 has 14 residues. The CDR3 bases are TGCGTCAGCAGCTTCGGAGAGGGGATAGATACGCAGTATTTT. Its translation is CVSSFGEGIDTQYF.

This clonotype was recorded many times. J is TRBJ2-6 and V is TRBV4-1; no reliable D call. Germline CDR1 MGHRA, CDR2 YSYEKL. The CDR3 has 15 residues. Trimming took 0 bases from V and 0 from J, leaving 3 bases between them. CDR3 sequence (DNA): TGCGCCAGCAGCCAAGATAACTCTGGGGCCAACGTCCTGACTTTC. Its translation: CASSQDNSGANVLTF.